The text below deals with one T cell receptor (beta chain). This record belongs to a study of blood T cell repertoires in COVID-19. The data were produced by immunoSEQ multiplex PCR, yet TCRdb's version contains in-frame clones alone and is incomplete. The data show approximately 300,000 clones, with around 87% seen just once and roughly 5.2% held by the top ten. Trimming removed 5 bases from V and 5 bases from J; junction bases left unmatched: 6. This CDR3 spans 14 amino acids. Germline V gives CDR1 MNHEY, CDR2 SVGEGT. The V and J genes are TRBV6-2 or TRBV6-3 and TRBJ2-4, with 7 bases that match TRBD1. This TCR came from a woman aged 25 to 39 who had recovered from COVID-19. Sequences were obtained from PBMCs or T cells enriched from blood (not recorded which). The CDR3 DNA follows: TGTGCCAGCAGTGGCAGACAGGGTGAAAACATTCAGTACTTC. It is translated as CASSGRQGENIQYF.